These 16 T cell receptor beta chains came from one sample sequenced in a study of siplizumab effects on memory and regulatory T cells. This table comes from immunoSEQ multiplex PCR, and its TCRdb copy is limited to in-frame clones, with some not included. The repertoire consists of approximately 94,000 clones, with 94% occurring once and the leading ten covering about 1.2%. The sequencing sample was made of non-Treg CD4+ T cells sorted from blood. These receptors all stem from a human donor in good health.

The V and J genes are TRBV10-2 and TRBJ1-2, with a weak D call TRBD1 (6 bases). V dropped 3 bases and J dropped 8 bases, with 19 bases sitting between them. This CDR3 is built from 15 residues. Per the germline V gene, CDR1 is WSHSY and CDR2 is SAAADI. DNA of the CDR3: TGCGCCAGCAGTGATGGGGGGACACCCCTAAGCGGCTACACCTTC. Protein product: CASSDGGTPLSGYTF.

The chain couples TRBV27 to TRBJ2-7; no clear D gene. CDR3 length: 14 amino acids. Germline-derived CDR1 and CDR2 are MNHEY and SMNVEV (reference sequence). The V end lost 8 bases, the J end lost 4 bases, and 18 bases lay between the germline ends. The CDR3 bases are TGTGCCAGCCGCGCCGATTTAACAGCTTACGAGCAGTACTTC. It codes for CASRADLTAYEQYF.

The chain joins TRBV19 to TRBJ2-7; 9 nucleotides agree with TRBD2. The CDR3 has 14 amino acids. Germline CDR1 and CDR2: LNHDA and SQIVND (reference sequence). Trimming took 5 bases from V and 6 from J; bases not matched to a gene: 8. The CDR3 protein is CASSPLAGVGEQYF. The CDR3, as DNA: TGTGCCAGTAGTCCCTTAGCGGGAGTAGGCGAGCAGTACTTC.

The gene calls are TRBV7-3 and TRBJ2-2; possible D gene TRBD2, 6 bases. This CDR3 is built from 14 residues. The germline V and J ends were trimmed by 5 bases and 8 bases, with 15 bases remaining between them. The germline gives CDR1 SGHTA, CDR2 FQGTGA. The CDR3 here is CASSPTGRDGELFF. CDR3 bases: TGTGCCAGCAGCCCGACGGGGCGGGATGGGGAGCTGTTTTTT.

CDR3 loop: CSVHRGTEAFF. CDR3 coding DNA: TGCAGCGTTCATAGGGGCACTGAAGCTTTCTTT. This rearrangement joins TRBV29-1 to TRBJ1-1; D perhaps matches TRBD1 (5 bases). From germline, CDR1 is SQVTM and CDR2 ANQGSEA. Trimming cost V 5 bases and J 4 bases, with 8 bases left between them. This CDR3 is 11 amino acids long.

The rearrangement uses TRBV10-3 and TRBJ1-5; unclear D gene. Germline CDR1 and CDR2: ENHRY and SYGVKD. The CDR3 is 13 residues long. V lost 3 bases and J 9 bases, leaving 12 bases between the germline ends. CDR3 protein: CAISDDGSGPQHF. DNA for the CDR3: TGTGCCATCAGTGACGACGGGAGTGGGCCCCAGCATTTT.

The CDR3 loop reads CASSLRLAADNEQFF. In DNA form, the CDR3 reads TGTGCCAGCAGCTTGAGGCTAGCGGCTGACAATGAGCAGTTCTTC. This chain uses TRBV5-4 with TRBJ2-1; 7 nucleotides match TRBD2. V lost 1 base and J lost 5; bases outside the gene matches: 6. Per the germline V gene, CDR1 is SGHNT and CDR2 is YYREEE (reference sequence). The CDR3 is 15 residues long.

CDR3 protein: CAISESGGPGDEQYF. The DNA of the CDR3 is TGTGCCATCAGTGAGTCAGGGGGGCCCGGCGACGAGCAGTACTTC. This chain uses TRBV10-3 with TRBJ2-7; D could derive from TRBD1 or TRBD2 (6 bases each). The CDR3 loop spans 15 amino acids. Germline values: CDR1 ENHRY, CDR2 SYGVKD. Trimming took 0 bases from V and 5 from J, leaving 14 bases between them.

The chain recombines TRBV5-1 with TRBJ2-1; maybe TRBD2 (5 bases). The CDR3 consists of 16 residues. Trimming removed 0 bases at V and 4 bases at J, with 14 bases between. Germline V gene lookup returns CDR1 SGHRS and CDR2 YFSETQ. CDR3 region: CASSLGARADYNEQFF. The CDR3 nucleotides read TGCGCCAGCAGCTTGGGCGCGAGGGCGGATTACAATGAGCAGTTCTTC.

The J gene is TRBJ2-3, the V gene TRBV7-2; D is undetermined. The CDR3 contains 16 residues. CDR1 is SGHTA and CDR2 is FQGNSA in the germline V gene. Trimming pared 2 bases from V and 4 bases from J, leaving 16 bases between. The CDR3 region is CASSLSPPTVADTQYF. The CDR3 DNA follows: TGTGCCAGCAGCTTATCCCCACCGACTGTTGCAGATACGCAGTATTTT.

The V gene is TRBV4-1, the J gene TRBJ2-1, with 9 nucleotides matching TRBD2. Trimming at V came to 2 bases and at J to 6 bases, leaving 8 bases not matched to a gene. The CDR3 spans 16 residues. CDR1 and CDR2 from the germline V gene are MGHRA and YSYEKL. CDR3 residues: CASSQLSGRLGNEQFF. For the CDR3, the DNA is TGCGCCAGCAGCCAACTAAGCGGGAGGCTTGGCAATGAGCAGTTCTTC.

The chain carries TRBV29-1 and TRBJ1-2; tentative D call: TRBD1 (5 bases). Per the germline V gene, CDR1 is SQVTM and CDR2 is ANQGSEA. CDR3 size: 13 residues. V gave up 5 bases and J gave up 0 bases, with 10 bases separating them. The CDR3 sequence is CSVQRGSNYGYTF. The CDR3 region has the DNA TGCAGCGTTCAACGGGGCTCTAACTATGGCTACACCTTC.

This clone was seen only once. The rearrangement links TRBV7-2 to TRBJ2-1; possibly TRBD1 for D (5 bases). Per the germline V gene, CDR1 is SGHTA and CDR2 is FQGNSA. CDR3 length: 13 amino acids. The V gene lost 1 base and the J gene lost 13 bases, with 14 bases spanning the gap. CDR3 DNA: TGTGCCAGCAGCTTAGATTGGGGCGACTTTCAGTTCTTC. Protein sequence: CASSLDWGDFQFF.

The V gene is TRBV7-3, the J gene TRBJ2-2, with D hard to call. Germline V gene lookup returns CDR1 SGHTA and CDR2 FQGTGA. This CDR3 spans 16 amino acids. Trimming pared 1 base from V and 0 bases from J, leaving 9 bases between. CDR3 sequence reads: CASSLKVTANTGELFF. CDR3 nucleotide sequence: TGTGCCAGCAGCTTAAAAGTCACCGCGAACACCGGGGAGCTGTTTTTT.

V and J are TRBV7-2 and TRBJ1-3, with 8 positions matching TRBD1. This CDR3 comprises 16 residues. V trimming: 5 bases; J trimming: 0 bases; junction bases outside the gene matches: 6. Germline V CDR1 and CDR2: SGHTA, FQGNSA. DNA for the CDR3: TGTGCCAGCAGCCTAACAGGGGGGGCCTCTGGAAACACCATATATTTT. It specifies CASSLTGGASGNTIYF. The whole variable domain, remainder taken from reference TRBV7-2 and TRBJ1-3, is GAGVSQSPSNKVTEKGKDVELRCDPISGHTALYWYRQSLGQGLEFLIYFQGNSAPDKSGLPSDRFSAERTGGSVSTLTIQRTQQEDSAVYLCASSLTGGASGNTIYFGEGSWLTVV.

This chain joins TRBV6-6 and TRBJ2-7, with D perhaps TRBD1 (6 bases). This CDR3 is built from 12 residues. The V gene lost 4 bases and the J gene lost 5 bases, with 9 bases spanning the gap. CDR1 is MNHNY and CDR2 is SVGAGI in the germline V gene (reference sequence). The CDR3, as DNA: TGTGCCAGCAGTTTAAGACAGGACGAGCAGTACTTC. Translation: CASSLRQDEQYF.